This T cell receptor (beta chain) was sequenced for a study of T cells in Graves' hyperthyroidism and ophthalmopathy. Researchers amplified the TCR beta CDR3 regions from RNA transcripts. Carried out on the TCR CDR3, a first-round RT-PCR used the HTBI primer set. One entry per CDR3 protein results from TCRdb running MiXCR on the multiplex PCR reads. The sample yields roughly 500,000 distinct CDR3 sequences, about 45% seen once. V was shortened by 2 bases and J by 4 bases, with 12 bases between the two germline ends. There are 14 residues in the CDR3. Germline V lookup: CDR1 SNHLY, CDR2 FYNNEI. Sequencing was performed on peripheral blood or thyroid tissue (not recorded which). The gene calls are TRBV2 and TRBJ2-7; a weak D match, TRBD2 (7 bases). This TCR came from an adult woman with Graves' disease, either hyperthyroidism or ophthalmopathy (not recorded which). CDR3 loop: CASSEYGGLYEQYF. CDR3 DNA: TGTGCCAGCAGTGAATACGGGGGGCTATACGAGCAGTACTTC. Filled out from reference TRBV2 and TRBJ2-7, the complete variable domain reads EPEVTQTPSHQVTQMGQEVILRCVPISNHLYFYWYRQILGQKVEFLVSFYNNEISEKSEIFDDQFSVERPDGSNFTLKIRSTKLEDSAMYFCASSEYGGLYEQYFGPGTRLTVT.